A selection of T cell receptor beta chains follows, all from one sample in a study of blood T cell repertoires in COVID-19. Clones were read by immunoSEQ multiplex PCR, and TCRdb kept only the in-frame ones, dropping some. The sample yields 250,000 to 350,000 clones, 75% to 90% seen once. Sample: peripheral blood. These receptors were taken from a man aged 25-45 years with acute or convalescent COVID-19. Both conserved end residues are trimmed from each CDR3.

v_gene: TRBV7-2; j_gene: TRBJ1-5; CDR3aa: ASSPGGDQPQH
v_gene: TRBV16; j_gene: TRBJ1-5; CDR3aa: ASSKQGRGQPQH
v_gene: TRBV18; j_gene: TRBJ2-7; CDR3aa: ASSPAAPGEEQY
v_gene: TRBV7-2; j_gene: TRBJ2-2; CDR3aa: ASRASGRAAVGELF
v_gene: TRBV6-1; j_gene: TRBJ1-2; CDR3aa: ASSEAMGGRGYT
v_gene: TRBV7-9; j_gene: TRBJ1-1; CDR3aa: ASAPSQGITEAF
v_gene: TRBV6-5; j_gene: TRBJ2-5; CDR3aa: ASTKPGGSETQY
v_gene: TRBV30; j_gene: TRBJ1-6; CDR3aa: AWSGTGYNSPLH
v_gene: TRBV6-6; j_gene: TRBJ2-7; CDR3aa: ASSRIHAGQGVYEQY
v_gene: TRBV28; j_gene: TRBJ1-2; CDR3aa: ASSLERERGYT